Presented here are 2 T cell receptor beta chains from one specimen sequenced in a study of blood T cell repertoires in COVID-19. Only in-frame clones appear in the TCRdb table, and some are missing; sequencing was by immunoSEQ multiplex PCR. The sample comprises 200,000 or so clones, roughly 76% of which are singletons, and 9.5% to 15% rests with the top ten. The sample consisted of peripheral blood. These receptors were taken from an elderly woman with COVID-19, enrolled during active disease.

This clone was seen a few times. This chain uses TRBV19 with TRBJ1-5; D is perhaps TRBD1 (5 bases). The CDR3 has 16 residues. The V end lost 1 base, the J end lost 1 base, and 11 bases lay between the germline ends. From germline, CDR1 is LNHDA and CDR2 SQIVND (reference sequence). CDR3 in DNA: TGTGCCAGTAGTATAGGTCAGGGTAAGAGCAATCAGCCCCAGCATTTT. Residues: CASSIGQGKSNQPQHF.

This clone occurred a few times. The gene calls are TRBV5-1 and TRBJ1-5; D remains unclear. The CDR3 loop spans 14 amino acids. CDR1 is SGHRS and CDR2 is YFSETQ in the germline V gene. V was pared by 0 bases and J by 5 bases, with 9 bases between. The CDR3 here is CASSLAGVDQPQHF. The DNA for the CDR3 is TGCGCCAGCAGCTTGGCCGGGGTAGATCAGCCCCAGCATTTT.